This entry lists 7 T cell receptor beta chains sequenced from one sample in a study of T cell responses to AZD1222 COVID-19 vaccine (TCRdb year 2021). Library construction relied on the immunoSEQ multiplex PCR assay. TCRdb obtained this table from immuneACCESS and retained in-frame rearrangements with V and J assigned. These tables miss some clones; where compared with another copy, unresolved V genes account for less than half of the shortfall, and the remainder is unexplained. For this sample the table gives about 150,000 clones, of which roughly 90% were detected only once. Clones ranked in the top ten supply approximately 1.2% of the sample. In light of the paper, this sample's time point label describes: about 28 days (+/-7) after the second vaccine dose. The sequenced sample was peripheral blood, obtained 28 days after the second AZD1222 dose. Receptor source: an adult who received the AZD1222 COVID-19 vaccine.

The gene calls are TRBV29-1 and TRBJ1-4; D gene uncertain. V was cut by 7 bases and J by 8 bases, with 17 bases left in between. The CDR3 has 13 residues. The germline CDR1 and CDR2 sequences are SQVTM and ANQGSEA. The CDR3 sequence is CSADRGDGEKLFF. DNA of the CDR3: TGCAGCGCCGACCGGGGAGACGGAGAAAAACTGTTTTTT.

V gene TRBV15 combines with J gene TRBJ1-3; 8 positions match TRBD1. The ends lost 4 bases at V and 4 bases at J; junction bases unmatched: 6. Germline V gene sequence: CDR1 LNHNV, CDR2 YYDKDF (reference sequence). The CDR3 length is 15 residues. This CDR3 reads CATSTSGTGGNTIYF. CDR3 sequence (DNA): TGTGCCACCAGCACCTCAGGGACAGGCGGAAACACCATATATTTT.

CDR3 loop: CASSLQEKYGYTF. The CDR3 DNA is TGTGCCAGCAGCTTACAGGAGAAATATGGCTACACCTTC. The chain joins TRBV5-6 to TRBJ1-2; possibly TRBD1 for D (5 bases). Germline CDR1 is SGHDT and CDR2 is YYEEEE. There are 13 residues in the CDR3. V lost 2 bases to trimming and J lost 5 bases, with 10 bases between them.

The genes are TRBV6-2 or TRBV6-3 and TRBJ2-3; 12 bases fit TRBD2. The V and J ends lost 6 bases and 5 bases, in that order; junction bases with no gene match: 12. Germline V gene sequence: CDR1 MNHEY, CDR2 SVGEGT. The CDR3 spans 17 residues. The CDR3 sequence is CASSPELAGGPVDTQYF. In DNA, the CDR3 is TGTGCCAGCAGCCCCGAGCTAGCGGGGGGGCCGGTAGATACGCAGTATTTT.

The V call is TRBV7-9, the J call TRBJ2-5, with D possibly being TRBD1 (6 bases). Germline CDR1 is SEHNR and CDR2 is FQNEAQ (reference sequence). The CDR3 runs 16 residues. V lost 5 bases, J lost 2 bases, and 18 bases lay in between. The CDR3 here is CASSQPRGQIQETQYF. CDR3 coding DNA: TGTGCCAGCAGCCAACCCCGCGGACAGATACAAGAGACCCAGTACTTC.

The genes are TRBV9 and TRBJ2-6, with D hard to call. Germline V gene lookup returns CDR1 SGDLS and CDR2 YYNGEE. The CDR3 contains 13 residues. Between the trimmed V and J ends, which lost 4 bases and 4 bases, there was a span of 6 bases. CDR3 amino acids: CASSPWGANVLTF. The CDR3, as DNA: TGTGCCAGCAGCCCTTGGGGGGCCAACGTCCTGACTTTC. The whole variable domain, filled in from reference TRBV9 and TRBJ2-6, reads DSGVTQTPKHLITATGQRVTLRCSPRSGDLSVYWYQQSLDQGLQFLIQYYNGEERAKGNILERFSAQQFPDLHSELNLSSLELGDSALYFCASSPWGANVLTFGAGSRLTVL.

The chain uses TRBV13 and TRBJ1-3, with D maybe TRBD1 (6 bases). V dropped 5 bases and J dropped 0 bases, with 14 bases sitting between them. Germline loops: CDR1 PRHDT, CDR2 FYEKMQ (reference sequence). This CDR3 comprises 16 residues. In nucleotides, the CDR3 is TGTGCCAGCAGCCTGGGAAGGGGGTTCTCTGGAAACACCATATATTTT. Residues: CASSLGRGFSGNTIYF.